Shown below are 3 T cell receptor beta chains from a single sample sequenced in a study of graft-versus-host responses after intestinal transplantation. Antigens for these TCRs are unknown. Only in-frame clones appear in the TCRdb table, and some are missing; sequencing was by immunoSEQ multiplex PCR. The sample yields roughly 97,000 clones, approximately 84% seen once. The sample here was unstimulated CD4+ T cells sorted from spleen or lymph node cells, taken before intestinal transplant. Source of these receptors: a human donor who received an intestinal transplant.

This clone was seen just once. V is TRBV7-9 and J is TRBJ1-2; 7 bases match TRBD1. Germline CDR1 reads SEHNR; CDR2 reads FQNEAQ (reference sequence). V was pared by 0 bases and J by 5 bases, with 9 bases of the junction left unmatched. This CDR3 comprises 16 residues. This CDR3 is CASSLALGGQRYGYTF. As DNA, the CDR3 is TGTGCCAGCAGCTTAGCGCTGGGGGGACAGCGATATGGCTACACCTTC.

The chain is built from TRBV5-6 and TRBJ2-5; the D is unclear. The CDR3 contains 12 residues. Looked up from germline, CDR1 is SGHDT and CDR2 is YYEEEE. Trimming removed 0 bases from V and 0 bases from J, with 0 bases in between. CDR3 region: CASSLDQETQYF. CDR3 DNA sequence: TGTGCCAGCAGCTTGGACCAAGAGACCCAGTACTTC.

The rearrangement uses TRBV11-1 and TRBJ2-7; D perhaps matches TRBD2 (6 bases). CDR1 and CDR2 from the germline V gene are SGHAT and FQDESV (reference sequence). The CDR3 runs 14 residues. Trimming left V 7 bases short and J 0 bases short, with 13 bases between. The CDR3 bases are TGTGCCAGCACCCCGGTTAGCGGCTCCTACGAGCAGTACTTC. This gives the protein CASTPVSGSYEQYF. Full variable domain (remainder filled in from reference TRBV11-1 and TRBJ2-7): EAEVAQSPRYKITEKSQAVAFWCDPISGHATLYWYRQILGQGPELLVQFQDESVVDDSQLPKDRFSAERLKGVDSTLKIQPAELGDSAMYLCASTPVSGSYEQYFGPGTRLTVT.